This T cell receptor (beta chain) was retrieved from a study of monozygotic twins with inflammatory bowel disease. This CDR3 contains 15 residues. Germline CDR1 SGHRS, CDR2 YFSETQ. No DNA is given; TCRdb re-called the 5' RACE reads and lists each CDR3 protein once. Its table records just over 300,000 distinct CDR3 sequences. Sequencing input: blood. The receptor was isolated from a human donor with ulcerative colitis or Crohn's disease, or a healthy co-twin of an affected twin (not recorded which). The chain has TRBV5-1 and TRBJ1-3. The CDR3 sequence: CASSSRQSSGNTIYF.